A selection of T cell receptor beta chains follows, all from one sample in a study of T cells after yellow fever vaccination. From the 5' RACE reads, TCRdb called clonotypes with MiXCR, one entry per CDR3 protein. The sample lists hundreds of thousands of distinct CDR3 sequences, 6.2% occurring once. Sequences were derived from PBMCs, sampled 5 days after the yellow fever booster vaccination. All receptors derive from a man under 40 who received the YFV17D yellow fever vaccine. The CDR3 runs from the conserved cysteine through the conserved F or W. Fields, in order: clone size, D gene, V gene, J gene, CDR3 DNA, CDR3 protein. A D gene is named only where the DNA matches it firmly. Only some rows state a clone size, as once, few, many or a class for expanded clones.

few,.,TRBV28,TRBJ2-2,TGTGCCAGCAGTTTCCCCGGGAATCGCCTGGAGCTGTTTTTT,CASSFPGNRLELFF
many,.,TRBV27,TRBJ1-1,TGTGCCAGCAGTACTCCACCGAACACTGAAGCTTTCTTT,CASSTPPNTEAFF
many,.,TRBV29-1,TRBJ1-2,TGCAGCGTTTTGAAGGGTTATGGCTACACCTTC,CSVLKGYGYTF
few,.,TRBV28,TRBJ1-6,TGTGCCAGCAGACCTCCACAGGATAATTCACCCCTCCACTTT,CASRPPQDNSPLHF
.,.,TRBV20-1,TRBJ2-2,TGCAGTGCTAGAGGGCCCCACAGGGTGAACACCGGGGAGCTGTTTTTT,CSARGPHRVNTGELFF
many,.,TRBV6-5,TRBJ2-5,TGTGCCAGCAGTTACAAGAACAGGGCGGGAGTGGAGACCCAGTACTTC,CASSYKNRAGVETQYF
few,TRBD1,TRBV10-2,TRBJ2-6,TGCGCCAGCAGCGCCGGGACAGGGGACGGGGCCAACGTCCTGACTTTC,CASSAGTGDGANVLTF
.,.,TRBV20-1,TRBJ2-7,TGCAGTGCTAGGCTGGGATACGAGCAGTACTTC,CSARLGYEQYF
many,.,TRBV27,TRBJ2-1,TGTGCCAGCAGTCGCGGGGGCGGGAAGAGCTCCTACAATGAGCAGTTCTTC,CASSRGGGKSSYNEQFF
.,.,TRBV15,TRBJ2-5,TGTGCCACCAGCAGAGAGGGGGGCCTGTGGCAAGAGACCCAGTACTTC,CATSREGGLWQETQYF
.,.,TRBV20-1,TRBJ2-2,TGCAGTGCTATGGGTGGGAGGACGAACACCGGGGAGCTGTTTTTT,CSAMGGRTNTGELFF
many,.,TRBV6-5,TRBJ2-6,TGTGCCAGCAGTTACTTCGAACAGATCTCTGGGGCCAACGTCCTGACTTTC,CASSYFEQISGANVLTF
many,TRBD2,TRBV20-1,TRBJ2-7,TGCAGTGCTGCGGGGGGACTTTTCTACGAGCAGTACTTC,CSAAGGLFYEQYF
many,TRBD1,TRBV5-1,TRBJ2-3,TGCGCCAGCAGCTCGGACAGGGCCGAAGATACGCAGTATTTT,CASSSDRAEDTQYF
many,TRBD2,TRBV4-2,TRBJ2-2,TGTGCCAGCAGCCAGGCCGGGACTAGCGGAAACACCGGGGAGCTGTTTTTT,CASSQAGTSGNTGELFF
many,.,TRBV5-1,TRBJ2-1,TGCGCCAGCAGCACACCCCCTAGCGTACCTGAGTTCTTC,CASSTPPSVPEFF
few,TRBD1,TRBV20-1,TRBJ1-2,TGCAGTGTGACGACAGGGGACGATGGCTACACCTTC,CSVTTGDDGYTF
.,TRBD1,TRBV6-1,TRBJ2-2,TGTGCCAGCAGAACCGGGACAGCACAGAACACCGGGGAGCTGTTTTTT,CASRTGTAQNTGELFF
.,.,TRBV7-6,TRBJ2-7,TGTGCCAGCAGCCCACTGGGGTCCGATTCCTACGAGCAGTACTTC,CASSPLGSDSYEQYF
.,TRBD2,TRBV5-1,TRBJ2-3,TGCGCCAGCAGCTTCCGACTAGCGGGAGGATTTGATACGCAGTATTTT,CASSFRLAGGFDTQYF
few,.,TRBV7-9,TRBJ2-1,TGTGCCAGCAGCTTGATTACGGGAGTGAGGTACAATGAGCAGTTCTTC,CASSLITGVRYNEQFF
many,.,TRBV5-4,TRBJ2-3,TGTGCCAGCAGGGGCTTGGGCGGGAGCACAGATACGCAGTATTTT,CASRGLGGSTDTQYF
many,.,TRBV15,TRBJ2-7,TGTGCCACCAGCAGAGATGAATTCCCCTACGAGCAGTACTTC,CATSRDEFPYEQYF
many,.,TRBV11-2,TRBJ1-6,TGTGCCAGCAGCTTTCCTCCTGGGAGCTCCTATAATTCACCCCTCCACTTT,CASSFPPGSSYNSPLHF
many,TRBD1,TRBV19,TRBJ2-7,TGTGCCAGTAGCCTCGCGACAGGGGGTTACGAGCAGTACTTC,CASSLATGGYEQYF
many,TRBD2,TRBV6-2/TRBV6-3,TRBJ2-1,TGTGCCAGCAGCCCTTCCGGGACTAGCGGGAGGGCCCCCTGGAGTATGCCGCAGTTCTTC,CASSPSGTSGRAPWSMPQFF
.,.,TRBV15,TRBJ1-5,TGTGCCACCAGCAGACCACAGGGATATCGTCAGCCCCAGCATTTT,CATSRPQGYRQPQHF
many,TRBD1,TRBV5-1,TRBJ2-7,TGCGCCAGCAGCTTGGAAGGGACAGGGCTCAACGAGCAGTACTTC,CASSLEGTGLNEQYF
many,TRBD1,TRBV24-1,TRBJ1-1,TGTGCCACCAGAGGTCCCGGGACAGGGGACACTGAAGCTTTCTTT,CATRGPGTGDTEAFF
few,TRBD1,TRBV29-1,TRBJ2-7,TGCAGCGTGTCCGGGACAGCCCTCTACGAGCAGTACTTC,CSVSGTALYEQYF
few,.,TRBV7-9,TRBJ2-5,TGTGCCAGCAGCTGGGGGCGGTTCGAGTCCCAAGAGACCCAGTACTTC,CASSWGRFESQETQYF
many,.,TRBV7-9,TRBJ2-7,TGTGCCAGCAGCTTAGGGTCCTACGAGCAGTACTTC,CASSLGSYEQYF
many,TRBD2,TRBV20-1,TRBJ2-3,TGCAGTGCCATACTAGCGGGACCAGATACGCAGTATTTT,CSAILAGPDTQYF
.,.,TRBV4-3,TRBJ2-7,TGCGCCAGCAGCCAATTGGGGACTGACGAGCAGTACTTC,CASSQLGTDEQYF
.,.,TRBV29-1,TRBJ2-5,TGCAGCGGGGTAAGGTGGGATCCAAGTGAGACCCAGTACTTC,CSGVRWDPSETQYF
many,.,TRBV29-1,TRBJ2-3,TGCAGCGTTGAAGAAGTGGGTAGCACAGATACGCAGTATTTT,CSVEEVGSTDTQYF
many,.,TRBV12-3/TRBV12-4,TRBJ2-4,TGTGCCAGCAGTTCCGGCAACATTCAGTACTTC,CASSSGNIQYF
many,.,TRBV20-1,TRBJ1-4,TGCAGTGCCCGGACCCCGCTAAATAATGAAAAACTGTTTTTT,CSARTPLNNEKLFF
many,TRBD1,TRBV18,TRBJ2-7,TGTGCCAGCTCTCCAGGGGGCTGGCAGTACTTC,CASSPGGWQYF
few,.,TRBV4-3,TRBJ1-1,TGCGCCAGCAGCCGCGGACAGACGAACACTGAAGCTTTCTTT,CASSRGQTNTEAFF
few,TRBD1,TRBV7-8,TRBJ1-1,TGTGCCAGCAGCTCCCCGACAGGGACCACTGAAGCTTTCTTT,CASSSPTGTTEAFF
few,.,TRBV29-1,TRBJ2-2,TGCAGCGTTGACTTTACCGGGGAGCTGTTTTTT,CSVDFTGELFF
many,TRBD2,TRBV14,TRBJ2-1,TGTGCCAGCAGCCAAGATGCCCTAGCGGGAACCTACAATGAGCAGTTCTTC,CASSQDALAGTYNEQFF
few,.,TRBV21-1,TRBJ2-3,TGTGCCAGCATCACAGATACGCAGTATTTT,CASITDTQYF
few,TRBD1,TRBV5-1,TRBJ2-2,TGCGCCAGCAGCTTGGCCTCGACAGGGGGTGATACCGGGGAGCTGTTTTTT,CASSLASTGGDTGELFF
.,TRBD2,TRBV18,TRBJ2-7,TGTGCCAGCTCCGGGACTAGCAGGTACGAGCAGTACTTC,CASSGTSRYEQYF
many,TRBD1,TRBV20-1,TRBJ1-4,TGCAGTGCAAGGACAGGGGGCGCGGAAAAACTGTTTTTT,CSARTGGAEKLFF